This entry concerns a single TCR beta chain. Its target is not known. The data derive from a study of cytomegalovirus exposure and HLA in healthy donors. Overall study context: Earlier results showed approximately 120 million unique TCR beta sequences derived from some 180 million T cells.

PCR used 60 Vbeta primers and 13 Jbeta primers. Sequencing was performed with immunoSEQ multiplex PCR; in TCRdb, only in-frame clones are kept and a portion is missing. The sample includes 210,000 or so clones, about 80% of them seen just once. Study-level findings and limits: The CMV antigen specificity of a few CMV-associated chains was confirmed through in vitro analysis.

Germline V lookup: CDR1 KGHSH, CDR2 LQKENI. The V segment lost 3 bases and the J segment 0 bases; nucleotides outside the gene matches: 7. This CDR3 region has 18 residues. The clonotype was recovered from a man between 40 and 49 years old in good health and CMV-seronegative. Sequences were obtained from PBMCs. V usage is TRBV18 and J usage is TRBJ2-6; 8 bases match TRBD1. The CDR3 DNA sequence: TGTGCCAGCTCACCTGGACAGGGTACTTCCTCTGGGGCCAACGTCCTGACTTTC. It is translated as CASSPGQGTSSGANVLTF.